These 7 T cell receptor beta chains originate from one sample sequenced in a study of T-cell memory formation after mild COVID-19. One entry per CDR3 protein, called by TCRdb with MiXCR from the 5' RACE reads. Among under 300,000 distinct CDR3 sequences, approximately 8.4% were seen once, and the ten largest hold roughly 23%. Sequencing was carried out using PBMCs or a T cell subset sorted from them (not recorded which). The source of these receptors is a man aged 18 to 30 who had mild COVID-19 (a few samples of this study predate the infection). Cell type and time point are not known.

The chain combines TRBV6-5 with TRBJ2-5; TRBD1 matches 10 bases. This CDR3 contains 15 residues. Looked up from germline, CDR1 is MNHEY and CDR2 is SVGAGI. The junction had 5 bases not matched to a gene; V was cut back by 2 bases and J by 5 bases. CDR3 nucleotide sequence: TGTGCCAGCAGTTACAGGACAGGGGGACTGGAGACCCAGTACTTC. The encoded protein is CASSYRTGGLETQYF.

This clonotype was detected ten times or more. The chain joins TRBV6-5 to TRBJ2-5; D unresolved. CDR1 and CDR2 (germline): MNHEY, SVGAGI. CDR3 length equals 13 residues. Between the trimmed V and J ends, which lost 6 bases and 0 bases, there was a span of 8 bases. The DNA of the CDR3 is TGTGCCAGCAGCGGGCATAACCAAGAGACCCAGTACTTC. It specifies CASSGHNQETQYF.

This clonotype has more than one count but fewer than ten. The chain joins TRBV7-9 to TRBJ2-5, with TRBD2 matching over 9 bases. The CDR3 sequence is 15 residues long. Trimming at V came to 4 bases and at J to 3 bases, leaving 6 bases not matched to a gene. Germline lookup yields CDR1 SEHNR and CDR2 FQNEAQ (reference sequence). The CDR3 reads CASSSRLAVKETQYF. The CDR3 nucleotides read TGTGCCAGCAGCTCCAGACTAGCGGTTAAAGAGACCCAGTACTTC.

The V call is TRBV7-8, the J call TRBJ2-1; 7 positions agree with TRBD1. With V trimmed by 4 bases and J by 4 bases, 7 bases remained unmatched. CDR3 length: 15 amino acids. Germline V gene data show CDR1 as SGHVS and CDR2 as FQNEAQ. The CDR3 spells CASSSTPDRYNEQFF. DNA for the CDR3: TGTGCCAGCAGCTCAACCCCGGACAGGTACAATGAGCAGTTCTTC.

There are many counts of this clonotype. The chain employs TRBV12-3 or TRBV12-4 and TRBJ2-7; D is perhaps TRBD1 (5 bases). The CDR3 contains 12 residues. Trimming removed 5 bases from V and 5 bases from J, with 10 bases in between. Here the CDR3 DNA reads TGTGCCAGCAGTCAGGGTTCCCACGAGCAGTACTTC. Translated, it gives CASSQGSHEQYF.

This clonotype occurred a few times. The chain has TRBV28 and TRBJ1-3; D is undetermined. Trimming shortened V by 3 bases and J by 7 bases, and 10 bases separated the two germline ends. The CDR3 consists of 13 residues. Looked up from germline, CDR1 is MDHEN and CDR2 is SYDVKM. CDR3 nucleotides: TGTGCCAGCAGTTTCGGCACGATGAACACCATATATTTT. Its translation: CASSFGTMNTIYF.

The chain has TRBV7-8 and TRBJ2-3; TRBD2 matches 7 bases. Germline assignment: CDR1 SGHVS and CDR2 FQNEAQ. The J segment lost 3 bases and the V segment lost 5 bases, leaving 8 bases of the junction unmatched. This CDR3 region has 15 residues. CDR3 bases: TGTGCCAGCAGCCGAACCCGCGGGGGAACAGATACGCAGTATTTT. It codes for CASSRTRGGTDTQYF.